This T cell receptor (beta chain) was obtained from a study of blood T cell repertoires in COVID-19. Overall study context: Specimens from acute and convalescent COVID-19 originated in the United States, Italy and Spain. T cells, B-cell-depleted T cells, or PBMCs supplied cDNA or gDNA.

Original processing methods: Amplification from reference gene primers served as the basis for estimated nucleated cell counts. TCRdb keeps only in-frame clones here, not all; method: immunoSEQ multiplex PCR. D and trimming were read from the DNA, whereas the V and J calls and clone size are those reported in that table. The sample yields some 120,000 clones, 80% seen once. The source of this sequence is a human donor in a cohort sampled during active COVID-19. Sequencing was carried out using peripheral blood.

As DNA, the CDR3 is TGTGCCTGGAGTGTATCGAGGAACACTGAAGCTTTCTTT. Translating gives CAWSVSRNTEAFF. The V and J genes are TRBV30 and TRBJ1-1; D ambiguous. Germline CDR1 GTSNPN, CDR2 SVGIG (reference sequence). V dropped 0 bases and J dropped 1 base, with 6 bases sitting between them. This CDR3 region has 13 residues.